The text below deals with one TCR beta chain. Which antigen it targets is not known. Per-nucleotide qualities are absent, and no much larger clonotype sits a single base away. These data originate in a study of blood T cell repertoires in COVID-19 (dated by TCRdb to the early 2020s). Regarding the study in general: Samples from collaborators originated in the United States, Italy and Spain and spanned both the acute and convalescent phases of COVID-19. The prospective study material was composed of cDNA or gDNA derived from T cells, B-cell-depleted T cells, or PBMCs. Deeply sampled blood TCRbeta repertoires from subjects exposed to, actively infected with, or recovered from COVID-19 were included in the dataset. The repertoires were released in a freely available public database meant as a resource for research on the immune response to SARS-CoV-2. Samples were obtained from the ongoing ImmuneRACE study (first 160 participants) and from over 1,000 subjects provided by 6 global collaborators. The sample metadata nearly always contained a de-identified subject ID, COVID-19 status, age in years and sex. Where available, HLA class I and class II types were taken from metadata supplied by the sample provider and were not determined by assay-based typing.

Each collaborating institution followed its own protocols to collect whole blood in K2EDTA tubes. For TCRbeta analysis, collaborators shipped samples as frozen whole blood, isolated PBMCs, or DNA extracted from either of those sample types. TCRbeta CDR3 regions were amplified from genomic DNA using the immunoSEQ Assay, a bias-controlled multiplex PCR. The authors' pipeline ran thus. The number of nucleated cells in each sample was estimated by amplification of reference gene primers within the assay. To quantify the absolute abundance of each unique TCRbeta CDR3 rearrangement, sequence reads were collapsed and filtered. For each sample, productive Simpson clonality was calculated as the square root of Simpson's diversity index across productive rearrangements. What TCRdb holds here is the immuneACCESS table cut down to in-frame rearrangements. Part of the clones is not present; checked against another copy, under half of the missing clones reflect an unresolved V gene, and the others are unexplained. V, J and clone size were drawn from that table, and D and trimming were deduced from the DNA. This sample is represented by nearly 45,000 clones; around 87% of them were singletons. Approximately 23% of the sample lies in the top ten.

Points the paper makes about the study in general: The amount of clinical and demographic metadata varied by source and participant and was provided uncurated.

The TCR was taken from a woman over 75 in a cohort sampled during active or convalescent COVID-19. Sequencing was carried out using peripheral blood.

The CDR3 protein: CASSLSWTGGYEQYF. The sequenced DNA: TGTGCCAGCAGTTTATCCTGGACAGGGGGGTACGAGCAGTACTTC. The chain is made from TRBV27 and TRBJ2-7, with 10 bases aligning to TRBD1. According to the germline V gene (reference sequence), CDR1 reads MNHEY and CDR2 reads SMNVEV. The CDR3 runs 15 residues from the cysteine to the phenylalanine. The DNA shown is the 45-base CDR3, in frame from base 1. Trimming takes 0 bases off V and 4 bases off J; junction bases not matched to a gene: 3.